The 21 T cell receptor beta chains below were found in one sample sequenced in a study of a mutant IDH1 vaccine in newly diagnosed glioma. Profiled with immunoSEQ multiplex PCR; TCRdb holds only in-frame clones, not every one. The table includes 57,000 or so clones, roughly 80% detected once. Time point defined: week 11, during vaccination. Every vaccination contained 300 ug of the mutant IDH1 20-mer peptide and was paired with topical imiquimod. These receptors are not linked to any known antigen. Sequencing was performed on PBMCs, taken from a glioma patient whose treatment included an IDH1 peptide vaccine. The source of these receptors is a man aged 25 to 40 with glioma.

The V and J genes are TRBV28 and TRBJ1-2, with D possibly TRBD1 on 6 matching bases. The CDR3 is 13 amino acids. Trimming removed 7 bases from V and 7 bases from J, with 16 bases in between. Germline CDR1 MDHEN, CDR2 SYDVKM. The CDR3 loop is CASTTSDSFGYTF. The CDR3 DNA is TGTGCCAGCACCACTTCGGACAGCTTTGGCTACACCTTC.

The chain's CDR3 is CAWSADFDPNQPQHF. The CDR3 coding sequence is TGTGCCTGGAGTGCGGACTTCGACCCCAATCAGCCCCAGCATTTT. V gene TRBV30 combines with J gene TRBJ1-5; no firm D call. In germline, CDR1 is GTSNPN, CDR2 SVGIG (reference sequence). The length of the CDR3 is 15 residues. Trimming stripped 1 base from V and 3 bases from J, with 13 bases between.

This sequence joins TRBV27 and TRBJ2-7, with 7 nucleotides matching TRBD2. The CDR3 spans 14 residues. V dropped 5 bases and J dropped 2; count of bases not matched to a gene: 6. Looked up from germline, CDR1 is MNHEY and CDR2 is SMNVEV (reference sequence). The CDR3 loop reads CASSASGGTYEQYF. CDR3 bases: TGTGCCAGCAGTGCTAGCGGAGGGACCTACGAGCAGTACTTC.

Only a few counts were recorded for this clone. The chain links TRBV2 to TRBJ1-5; D is unresolved. V was trimmed by 7 bases and J by 5 bases, leaving 18 bases between them. Germline V gives CDR1 SNHLY, CDR2 FYNNEI. The CDR3 consists of 15 residues. CDR3 bases: TGTGCCAGCACGGGGTCCGATTACCCGTATCAGCCCCAGCATTTT. This gives the protein CASTGSDYPYQPQHF.

The chain combines TRBV4-3 with TRBJ2-5; tentatively, D is TRBD1 (6 bases). The V and J ends lost 1 base and 0 bases respectively, with 9 bases between them. Germline loops: CDR1 LGHNA, CDR2 YSLEER. This CDR3 is built from 15 residues. CDR3 bases: TGCGCCAGCAGCCAAGGGCAGGGGTACCAAGAGACCCAGTACTTC. Its protein is CASSQGQGYQETQYF.

This clone was seen a few times. The chain links TRBV7-9 to TRBJ2-5; D remains ambiguous. V dropped 8 bases and J dropped 5 bases, with 18 bases sitting between them. The germline V gene has CDR1 SEHNR and CDR2 FQNEAQ (reference sequence). CDR3 length equals 14 residues. CDR3 bases: TGTGCCAGCCTCACGTGGCGCGATGAGGAGACCCAGTACTTC. Translated: CASLTWRDEETQYF.

V usage is TRBV11-2 and J usage is TRBJ1-2; D is undetermined. The CDR3 is 13 amino acids. CDR1 SGHAT and CDR2 FQNNGV come from the germline V gene. V lost 3 bases and J lost 8, with 13 bases in between. Here the CDR3 DNA reads TGTGCCAGCAGCTTGAACAGAGCGAGCGGCTACACCTTC. It is translated as CASSLNRASGYTF.

The rearrangement links TRBV11-3 to TRBJ1-1; D remains ambiguous. V was trimmed by 6 bases and J by 6 bases, leaving 17 bases between them. The germline V gene has CDR1 SGHNT and CDR2 YENEEA. CDR3 size: 14 residues. In DNA, the CDR3 is TGTGCCAGCAGTCCAACCGGGTCTAGCGCTGAAGCTTTCTTT. Its protein product is CASSPTGSSAEAFF.

The rearrangement links TRBV11-2 to TRBJ2-7; D unclear. Germline CDR1 is SGHAT and CDR2 is FQNNGV. V lost 3 bases and J 2 bases, leaving 11 bases between the germline ends. The CDR3 extends over 14 amino acids. DNA of the CDR3: TGTGCCAGCAGCTTTTCAGTACAGACCTACGAGCAGTACTTC. The encoded protein is CASSFSVQTYEQYF.

The chain uses TRBV5-5 and TRBJ2-7, with 8 bases lining up with TRBD1. V lost 4 bases to trimming and J lost 3 bases; unmatched junction nucleotides: 9. The CDR3 covers 15 residues. CDR1 and CDR2 (germline): SGHKS, YYEKEE (reference sequence). The CDR3 spells CASSRQGQAHYEQYF. CDR3 in DNA: TGTGCCAGCAGCCGCCAGGGACAGGCACACTACGAGCAGTACTTC.

This clone was seen a few times. V and J are TRBV27 and TRBJ1-1; D may be TRBD1 (5 bases). The CDR3 sequence is 14 residues long. The germline V gene has CDR1 MNHEY and CDR2 SMNVEV (reference sequence). The V gene lost 3 bases and the J gene lost 1 base, with 9 bases spanning the gap. The CDR3 sequence: CASSFGGANTEAFF. The CDR3 DNA is TGTGCCAGCAGTTTCGGGGGAGCGAACACTGAAGCTTTCTTT.

The rearrangement links TRBV6-1 to TRBJ2-7; the match to TRBD1 covers 10 bases. J lost 3 bases, V lost 0 bases, and 8 bases had no gene match. CDR3 length: 17 residues. Germline V CDR1 and CDR2: MNHNS, SASEGT. The chain's CDR3 is CASSEAFAGDRGYEQYF. In nucleotides, the CDR3 is TGTGCCAGCAGTGAAGCCTTCGCCGGGGACAGGGGCTACGAGCAGTACTTC.

Comments on this clone: One end of the junction is discordant with germline, which a read error may explain. The V and J genes are TRBV6-6 and TRBJ1-1; D remains unclear. Germline V CDR1 and CDR2: MNHNY, SVGAGI (reference sequence). This CDR3 has 12 residues. The CDR3 nucleotides are TGTGCCAGTAGTTCCTTGCTCCTTGAAGCTTTCTTT. This translates into CASSSLLLEAFF.

This clone was observed once. This sequence joins TRBV9 and TRBJ1-2, with D perhaps TRBD1 (6 bases). The germline V and J ends were trimmed by 4 bases and 7 bases, with 20 bases remaining between them. The CDR3 totals 15 residues. Looked up from germline, CDR1 is SGDLS and CDR2 is YYNGEE. This CDR3 is CASSPPGTTNRGYTF. The CDR3 DNA is TGTGCCAGCAGCCCCCCCGGGACAACTAATCGTGGCTACACCTTC. Based on the CDR3 plus reference TRBV9 and TRBJ1-2, the full variable domain is DSGVTQTPKHLITATGQRVTLRCSPRSGDLSVYWYQQSLDQGLQFLIQYYNGEERAKGNILERFSAQQFPDLHSELNLSSLELGDSALYFCASSPPGTTNRGYTFGSGTRLTVV.

The CDR3, as DNA: TGTGCCAGCAGCTCCGTCGGGACTTTGGGTGGCTACACCTTC. Amino acids: CASSSVGTLGGYTF. This rearrangement joins TRBV2 to TRBJ1-2; perhaps TRBD1 as D (5 bases). V was cut by 6 bases and J by 7 bases, with 18 bases left in between. The CDR3 extends over 14 amino acids. From germline, CDR1 is SNHLY and CDR2 FYNNEI.

The V call is TRBV29-1, the J call TRBJ2-7, with D hard to call. Germline values: CDR1 SQVTM, CDR2 ANQGSEA. The V gene lost 5 bases and the J gene lost 3 bases, with 11 bases spanning the gap. The CDR3 spans 12 residues. CDR3 residues: CSVRTGSYEQYF. The CDR3 DNA is TGCAGCGTTCGTACGGGCAGCTACGAGCAGTACTTC.

This sequence joins TRBV2 and TRBJ1-4; D not certain. Trimming left V 6 bases short and J 4 bases short, with 9 bases between. CDR1 is SNHLY and CDR2 is FYNNEI in the germline V gene. The CDR3 extends over 13 amino acids. The CDR3 DNA reads as TGTGCCAGCAGCCTGACCCTTAATGAAAAACTGTTTTTT. Encoded protein: CASSLTLNEKLFF.

This clone is a singleton in its sample. The rearrangement uses TRBV4-1 and TRBJ2-1; unclear D gene. The CDR3 contains 14 residues. CDR1 is MGHRA and CDR2 is YSYEKL in the germline V gene. V dropped 3 bases and J dropped 9 bases, with 15 bases sitting between them. The CDR3 nucleotides read TGCGCCAGCAGCCACCTAGAACGTCGCGTTGAGCAGTTCTTC. This sequence encodes CASSHLERRVEQFF.

This clone has just a few counts. The V and J genes are TRBV29-1 and TRBJ2-7; no reliable D call. Trimming cost V 5 bases and J 2 bases, with 10 bases left between them. CDR1 SQVTM and CDR2 ANQGSEA come from the germline V gene. The CDR3 spans 12 residues. The CDR3 loop reads CSVPGSTYEQYF. CDR3 in DNA: TGCAGCGTTCCTGGGTCAACCTACGAGCAGTACTTC.

V and J are TRBV28 and TRBJ1-5; D is undetermined. The germline V and J ends were trimmed by 3 bases and 2 bases, with 11 bases remaining between them. CDR3 length: 15 amino acids. Germline CDR1 and CDR2: MDHEN and SYDVKM. CDR3 region: CASSFRVRGNQPQHF. As DNA, the CDR3 is TGTGCCAGCAGTTTCCGAGTCCGGGGCAATCAGCCCCAGCATTTT.

The chain couples TRBV10-3 to TRBJ2-7; perhaps D is TRBD1 or TRBD2 (6 bases each). Deletions cut 2 bases from V and 7 bases from J, with 12 bases between. From germline, CDR1 is ENHRY and CDR2 SYGVKD. There are 13 residues in the CDR3. In nucleotides, the CDR3 is TGTGCCATCAGTGAGCGAGAGGGGGGAGAGCAGTACTTC. Protein: CAISEREGGEQYF.